This entry lists 24 T cell receptor beta chains sequenced from one sample in a study of T cell responses to AZD1222 COVID-19 vaccine. The data were produced by immunoSEQ multiplex PCR, yet TCRdb's version contains in-frame clones alone and is incomplete. The table includes about 180,000 clones, around 88% detected once. Specimen: peripheral blood, collected on day 0 of AZD1222 vaccination. Receptors originate from an adult in good health.

The V and J genes are TRBV3-1 (or the pseudogene TRBV3-2) and TRBJ2-7, with D uncertain. Germline CDR1 and CDR2: LGHDT and YNNKEL (reference sequence). The CDR3 has 13 residues. Trimming cost V 0 bases and J 3 bases, with 6 bases left between them. The CDR3 nucleotides are TGTGCCAGCAGCCAAGAGGTTTTCTACGAGCAGTACTTC. It yields the protein CASSQEVFYEQYF.

This clone was seen once. This rearrangement joins TRBV19 to TRBJ1-1; 9 nucleotides match TRBD1. J lost 5 bases, V lost 4 bases, and 5 bases had no gene match. This CDR3 contains 14 residues. CDR1 is LNHDA and CDR2 is SQIVND in the germline V gene (reference sequence). CDR3 sequence reads: CASSTGTGRTEAFF. CDR3 bases: TGTGCCAGTAGTACAGGGACAGGGCGTACTGAAGCTTTCTTT.

The rearrangement joins TRBV7-9 to TRBJ1-1; 9 nucleotides match TRBD1. The J segment lost 5 bases and the V segment lost 4 bases, leaving 2 bases of the junction unmatched. The CDR3 length is 13 residues. In germline, CDR1 is SEHNR, CDR2 FQNEAQ (reference sequence). DNA of the CDR3: TGTGCCAGCAGCTCGGGACAGGGAACTGAAGCTTTCTTT. This encodes CASSSGQGTEAFF.

The chain has TRBV7-9 and TRBJ2-7, with D uncertain. This CDR3 contains 13 residues. From germline, CDR1 is SEHNR and CDR2 FQNEAQ (reference sequence). The V end was cut by 0 bases, the J end by 3 bases, with 6 bases between. This chain's CDR3 is CASSLALGYEQYF. The CDR3 bases are TGTGCCAGCAGCTTAGCGCTGGGCTACGAGCAGTACTTC.

In its sample, this clone was seen a few times. The genes are TRBV18 and TRBJ2-1; D unclear. Germline V gene data show CDR1 as KGHSH and CDR2 as LQKENI. The CDR3 runs to 14 residues. V lost 3 bases and J 2 bases, leaving 8 bases between the germline ends. The CDR3 coding sequence is TGTGCCAGCTCACCGCCCCGGGCCTACAATGAGCAGTTCTTC. Translated: CASSPPRAYNEQFF.

The genes are TRBV2 and TRBJ2-5; possibly TRBD2 for D (6 bases). The ends were cut back, 0 bases at V and 5 bases at J, with 13 bases in the middle. Germline V CDR1 and CDR2: SNHLY, FYNNEI. The CDR3 loop spans 15 amino acids. CDR3 loop: CASSEARRARETQYF. CDR3 sequence (DNA): TGTGCCAGCAGTGAAGCCCGGAGGGCCAGGGAGACCCAGTACTTC.

This sequence joins TRBV15 and TRBJ2-6, with 7 bases aligning to TRBD1. The CDR3 is 15 residues long. Unmatched junction bases numbered 2, after V lost 5 bases and J lost 1 base. The germline gives CDR1 LNHNV, CDR2 YYDKDF (reference sequence). CDR3 nucleotide sequence: TGTGCCACCAGCGGCAGGGGGTCTGGGGCCAACGTCCTGACTTTC. Protein product: CATSGRGSGANVLTF.

The chain has TRBV30 and TRBJ2-7, with a weak D call TRBD1 (5 bases). Germline V gene lookup returns CDR1 GTSNPN and CDR2 SVGIG (reference sequence). Trimming pared 7 bases from V and 0 bases from J, leaving 16 bases between. The CDR3 runs to 14 residues. The CDR3 loop is CASNPTGASYEQYF. CDR3 sequence (DNA): TGTGCCTCGAACCCTACAGGCGCCTCCTACGAGCAGTACTTC.

This chain links TRBV7-9 with TRBJ1-2; possible D gene TRBD1, 5 bases. With 3 bases removed from V and 4 bases from J, the gap between germline ends came to 6 bases. CDR1 is SEHNR, CDR2 FQNEAQ, per germline (reference sequence). The CDR3 spans 12 residues. The CDR3 spells CASSLGGYGYTF. In DNA form, the CDR3 reads TGTGCCAGCAGCTTGGGGGGCTATGGCTACACCTTC.

V and J are TRBV9 and TRBJ2-5, with D hard to call. This CDR3 comprises 15 residues. Germline lookup yields CDR1 SGDLS and CDR2 YYNGEE. V was pared by 0 bases and J by 5 bases, with 14 bases between. Written as DNA, the CDR3 is TGTGCCAGCAGCGTAGAAGGTTTGACGGCCGAGACCCAGTACTTC. Translation gives CASSVEGLTAETQYF.

The rearrangement links TRBV27 to TRBJ1-2; 7 bases line up with TRBD1. Germline lookup yields CDR1 MNHEY and CDR2 SMNVEV (reference sequence). V was pared by 3 bases and J by 4 bases, with 5 bases of the junction left unmatched. The CDR3 contains 14 residues. CDR3 loop: CASSFKGAGYGYTF. The CDR3 region has the DNA TGTGCCAGCAGTTTCAAGGGGGCGGGCTATGGCTACACCTTC.

The V gene is TRBV9, the J gene TRBJ1-1; D perhaps matches TRBD1 (6 bases). V dropped 3 bases and J dropped 4 bases, with 13 bases sitting between them. This CDR3 spans 14 amino acids. Germline loops: CDR1 SGDLS, CDR2 YYNGEE. This chain's CDR3 is CASSATGLGTEAFF. DNA of the CDR3: TGTGCCAGCAGCGCAACAGGGTTAGGCACTGAAGCTTTCTTT.

The chain employs TRBV10-3 and TRBJ1-6, with D possibly TRBD1 on 5 matching bases. Germline-derived CDR1 and CDR2 are ENHRY and SYGVKD. The length of the CDR3 is 14 residues. Trimming pared 3 bases from V and 9 bases from J, leaving 12 bases between. The CDR3 is CAISDGRGSSPLHF. Written as DNA, the CDR3 is TGTGCCATCAGTGACGGGAGGGGAAGTTCACCCCTCCACTTT.

The V and J genes are TRBV12-3 or TRBV12-4 and TRBJ2-2, with D tentatively TRBD2 (5 bases). The V end was cut by 3 bases, the J end by 13 bases, with 15 bases between. The CDR3 totals 13 residues. DNA for the CDR3: TGTGCCAGCAGTTTTTTAAACAGCGGCGGGCTGTTTTTT. Translation gives CASSFLNSGGLFF.

The rearrangement links TRBV30 to TRBJ2-3; perhaps D is TRBD1 or TRBD2 (5 bases each). Deletions cut 2 bases from V and 0 bases from J, with 12 bases between. The CDR3 loop spans 15 amino acids. The germline gives CDR1 GTSNPN, CDR2 SVGIG (reference sequence). This CDR3 reads CAWSRDSGSTDTQYF. Here the CDR3 DNA reads TGTGCCTGGAGTCGTGACAGCGGTAGCACAGATACGCAGTATTTT.

The chain links TRBV19 to TRBJ1-2; possible D gene TRBD1, 5 bases. The germline V gene has CDR1 LNHDA and CDR2 SQIVND (reference sequence). The germline V and J ends were trimmed by 5 bases and 6 bases, with 25 bases remaining between them. The CDR3 is 17 residues long. CDR3: CASSLVGTPREGDGYTF. In DNA form, the CDR3 reads TGTGCCAGTAGTCTCGTCGGGACTCCAAGGGAGGGCGATGGCTACACCTTC.

In DNA form, the CDR3 reads TGTGCCAGCAGCCCCGGGGGGGCACCCAATCAGCCCCAGCATTTT. Encoded protein: CASSPGGAPNQPQHF. The chain uses TRBV7-9 and TRBJ1-5, with D perhaps TRBD1 (6 bases). Germline CDR1 SEHNR, CDR2 FQNEAQ (reference sequence). Trimming cost V 5 bases and J 3 bases, with 14 bases left between them. This CDR3 spans 15 amino acids.

This chain uses TRBV12-5 with TRBJ1-2, with D tentatively TRBD1 (5 bases). CDR3 length equals 17 residues. The germline CDR1 and CDR2 sequences are LGHNT and FRNRAP. Trimming pared 0 bases from V and 0 bases from J, leaving 14 bases between. Here the CDR3 DNA reads TGTGCTAGTGGTTTGGTCCTCGGTGACAGCCCTAACTATGGCTACACCTTC. Amino acid sequence: CASGLVLGDSPNYGYTF.

Comments on this clone: One end of the junction varies from germline; a read error may be responsible. The genes are TRBV5-4 and TRBJ1-2, with D perhaps matching TRBD1 (5 bases). The germline V gene has CDR1 SGHNT and CDR2 YYREEE (reference sequence). The CDR3 has 12 amino acids. CDR3 residues: CASGLGAYGYTF. DNA of the CDR3: TGTGCCAGCGGCTTAGGGGCCTATGGCTACACCTTC. Filled out from reference TRBV5-4 and TRBJ1-2, the complete variable domain reads ETGVTQSPTHLIKTRGQQVTLRCSSQSGHNTVSWYQQALGQGPQFIFQYYREEENGRGNFPPRFSGLQFPNYSSELNVNALELDDSALYLCASGLGAYGYTFGSGTRLTVV.

This sequence joins TRBV6-6 and TRBJ2-7, with D uncertain. Germline V CDR1 and CDR2: MNHNY, SVGAGI (reference sequence). This CDR3 has 12 amino acids. The CDR3 protein is CAVAGLSYEQYF. For the CDR3, the DNA is TGTGCGGTGGCAGGCCTGTCCTACGAGCAGTACTTC.

The chain links TRBV10-3 to TRBJ1-6; D is ambiguous. With 4 bases removed from V and 7 bases from J, the gap between germline ends came to 14 bases. This CDR3 region has 15 residues. The germline gives CDR1 ENHRY, CDR2 SYGVKD. The CDR3 is CAISVNSQENSPLHF. The CDR3 DNA is TGTGCCATCAGTGTTAATTCCCAGGAGAATTCACCCCTCCACTTT.

The chain carries TRBV4-3 and TRBJ1-4; possibly TRBD1 for D (6 bases). CDR3 length equals 15 residues. V lost 2 bases and J lost 4, with 11 bases in between. The V gene's germline CDR1 is LGHNA and CDR2 YSLEER. CDR3 residues: CASSQSRGDNEKLFF. The CDR3 region has the DNA TGCGCCAGCAGCCAATCGAGGGGGGATAATGAAAAACTGTTTTTT.

This rearrangement joins TRBV19 to TRBJ1-5; a weak D match, TRBD1 (6 bases). Looked up from germline, CDR1 is LNHDA and CDR2 is SQIVND (reference sequence). The CDR3 has 14 amino acids. V lost 6 bases and J lost 2, with 11 bases in between. The CDR3 region is CASRGGARNQPQHF. CDR3 DNA: TGTGCCAGTAGGGGGGGGGCTCGCAATCAGCCCCAGCATTTT.

This clone came up a few times. At one end, the junction sequence differs from germline, possibly due to a read error. This chain connects TRBV12-5 to TRBJ2-1; D is uncertain. In germline, CDR1 is LGHNT, CDR2 FRNRAP. This CDR3 is built from 11 residues. CDR3 loop: CASGLDPPSIF. The CDR3 DNA sequence: TGTGCTAGTGGTTTGGACCCCCCCAGTATCTTC.